Sequencing of this TCR beta chain was carried out in a study of CD8 T cells in ankylosing spondylitis. Making the TCR beta libraries involved quantitative 5'-RACE with molecular barcodes. TCRdb itself ran the 5' RACE reads through MiXCR, one entry per CDR3 protein. The table has under 150,000 distinct CDR3 sequences, 15% to 20% seen once. General study results and limits: Blood of patients with ankylosing spondylitis appeared to be characterized by a TCR beta motif of about eight highly homologous variants.

Trimming removed 1 base from V and 1 base from J; junction bases left unmatched: 8. CDR1 SGHAT and CDR2 FQDESV come from the germline V gene (reference sequence). The CDR3 consists of 18 residues. This clonotype was seen more than once but under ten times. Its specificity is unknown. Sequencing input: blood, either unsorted or a sorted T cell fraction (not recorded which). The chain joins TRBV11-1 to TRBJ2-1; 9 positions match TRBD2. The sequence derives from a male donor with ankylosing spondylitis. The CDR3 here is CASSLVAGEGYSYNEQFF. The CDR3 DNA sequence: TGTGCCAGCAGCTTAGTAGCGGGAGAGGGTTATTCCTACAATGAGCAGTTCTTC.